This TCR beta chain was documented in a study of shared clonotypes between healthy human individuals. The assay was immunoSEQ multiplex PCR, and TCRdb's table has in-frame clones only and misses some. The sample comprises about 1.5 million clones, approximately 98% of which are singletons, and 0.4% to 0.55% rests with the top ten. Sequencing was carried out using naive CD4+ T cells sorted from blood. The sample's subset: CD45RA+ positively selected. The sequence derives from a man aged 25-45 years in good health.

CDR3 nucleotides: TGTGCCAGCAGCTTGGAATCCAGACACTATGGCTACACCTTC. It is translated as CASSLESRHYGYTF. The rearrangement links TRBV5-4 to TRBJ1-2, with unresolved D. The CDR3 is 14 amino acids. From germline, CDR1 is SGHNT and CDR2 YYREEE (reference sequence). With 0 bases removed from V and 3 bases from J, the gap between germline ends came to 9 bases.